The rows below give T cell receptor beta chains drawn from one sample of a study of cytomegalovirus exposure and HLA in healthy donors. Clones were read by immunoSEQ multiplex PCR, and TCRdb kept only the in-frame ones, dropping some. Of 35,000 to 40,000 clones in the sample, around 70% are singletons; the top ten hold approximately 6%. Sequencing was carried out using PBMCs. Every receptor here comes from a man aged 25-45 years in good health and CMV-seronegative. CDR3s include the opening cysteine and the closing phenylalanine or tryptophan. A D gene is named only where the DNA matches it firmly. The size of a clone is reported for some rows only, either as once, few or many, or as a class for expanded clones.

abundance	v_gene	d_gene	j_gene	CDR3aa	CDR3nt
NA	TRBV6-1	TRBD1	TRBJ1-4	CASSEEGTGNEKLFF	TGTGCCAGCAGTGAAGAAGGGACAGGCAATGAAAAACTGTTTTTT
NA	TRBV7-9	NA	TRBJ1-1	CASSPQEKNTEAFF	TGTGCCAGCAGCCCACAAGAAAAGAACACTGAAGCTTTCTTT
NA	TRBV6-1	NA	TRBJ2-5	CASSAQANLQETQYF	TGTGCCAGCAGTGCGCAGGCGAACCTTCAAGAGACCCAGTACTTC
once	TRBV18	NA	TRBJ1-4	CASSKRQASNEKLFF	TGTGCCAGCTCAAAAAGACAGGCGAGTAATGAAAAACTGTTTTTT
NA	TRBV23-1	NA	TRBJ1-6	CASSHGYFFPLHF	TGCGCCAGCAGTCACGGTTACTTTTTCCCCCTCCACTTT
few	TRBV29-1	TRBD1	TRBJ1-1	CSARTGVTEAFF	TGCAGCGCCAGGACAGGGGTTACTGAAGCTTTCTTT
NA	TRBV4-1	NA	TRBJ1-6	CASSQDLRFTNNSPLHF	TGCGCCAGCAGCCAAGATCTCCGGTTTACGAATAATTCACCCCTCCACTTT
medium-sized	TRBV28	NA	TRBJ1-5	CASTAFGEPQHF	TGTGCCAGCACGGCCTTCGGGGAGCCCCAGCATTTT
NA	TRBV2	NA	TRBJ1-3	CASRWGHLSSGNTIYF	TGTGCCAGCAGATGGGGACACCTTTCCTCTGGAAACACCATATATTTT
NA	TRBV2	NA	TRBJ1-4	CASSEGATNEKLFF	TGTGCCAGCAGTGAAGGGGCTACTAATGAAAAACTGTTTTTT
NA	TRBV5-5	NA	TRBJ1-5	CASRETPGSNQPQHF	TGTGCCAGCAGGGAGACTCCGGGTAGCAATCAGCCCCAGCATTTT